One T cell receptor (beta chain) is described in this entry. Antigen specificity is unknown. Profiled with immunoSEQ multiplex PCR; TCRdb holds only in-frame clones, not every one. Here the sample spans 65,000 to 70,000 clones, approximately 80% being singletons. Peripheral blood came from all dose cohorts at three timepoints. The data belong to a study of OX40 agonist ivuxolimab in advanced cancers. Across the whole study: A partial response was reached by three patients: one with hepatocellular carcinoma and two with cutaneous melanoma.

Study observations and caveats: Among the least clonally expanded were partial responders at 0.1-3.0 mg/kg.

Germline loops: CDR1 KGHSH, CDR2 LQKENI. Trimming left V 10 bases short and J 0 bases short, with 7 bases between. This CDR3 has 12 residues. This chain links TRBV18 with TRBJ1-5; D remains ambiguous. This clonotype was obtained from an adult with an advanced solid tumor such as melanoma, head and neck, liver or kidney cancer. This specimen consisted of CD4+ or CD8+ T cells sorted from blood, obtained in a trial of the OX40 agonist ivuxolimab. The CDR3 DNA reads as TGTGCCACCTCGGGTAGCAATCAGCCCCAGCATTTT. It encodes CATSGSNQPQHF.